The T cell receptor beta chain under discussion was sequenced for a study of OX40 agonist ivuxolimab in advanced cancers. Turning to the overall study: Ivuxolimab was a fully human IgG2 agonistic monoclonal antibody targeting the costimulatory receptor OX40 (CD134). Prior anti-PD-1, anti-PD-L1 or anti-CTLA-4 therapy was permitted, and roughly two fifths of dose-escalation patients had received checkpoint inhibitors. The dose-escalation cohort was roughly 80% male with a mean age of approximately 60 years, ranging from roughly 20 to 80. Of the approximately 54 patients in dose escalation, 19 had hepatocellular carcinoma, approximately 15 had melanoma, 9 had renal cell carcinoma and 9 had head and neck cancer. Peripheral TCRbeta sequencing aimed to test whether ivuxolimab altered TCR sequence diversity and caused clonal T-cell expansion. Three dose-escalation patients achieved partial responses, one with hepatocellular carcinoma and two with cutaneous melanoma. The paper covers the monotherapy dose-escalation part of the phase I ivuxolimab trial, which included N of about 50 patients. Intravenous ivuxolimab was administered to patients every 2 weeks at six dose levels: 0.01, 0.1, 0.3, 1.5, 3 and 10 mg/kg.

What the authors observed across the whole study: Low levels of normalized T-cell clonal expansion were also seen in some patients who did not respond. At doses of 0.1 to 3.0 mg/kg, clonal expansion of both CD4+ and CD8+ blood T cells was observed from baseline to week 6. After ivuxolimab, CD8+ T cells had more expanded clones than CD4+ T cells on average. Antigen specificity was not determined for the clonally expanded peripheral T cells. In partial responders in the 0.1-3.0 mg/kg groups, normalized peripheral clonal expansion was found to be among the lowest, especially among CD8+ T cells.

Patients with autoimmune disease history or receiving systemic immunosuppression were excluded from the trial. In every dose cohort, peripheral blood was drawn for TCR sequencing at baseline, cycle 4 day 1, and cycle 7 day 1. The samples were taken from a phase I, first-in-human, multicenter, open-label dose-escalation trial of ivuxolimab. Adults with locally advanced or metastatic head and neck squamous cell, hepatocellular, melanoma or renal cell carcinoma were enrolled in the trial. CD4+ and CD8+ T cells were sorted separately from peripheral blood before TCR sequencing. On this clone itself: Its specific antigen is unknown. There are no base qualities to consult, and no much larger clone falls within one base.

V is pared back by 2 bases and J by 0 bases, with 11 bases lying between the germline termini. The CDR3, from cysteine to phenylalanine, totals 15 residues. Only the CDR3 region is kept as DNA, spanning 45 bases read in frame from base 1. The CDR1 and CDR2 encoded by the germline V gene (reference sequence) are SGHKS and YYEKEE. For sequencing of the TCRbeta CDR3 region, genomic DNA was extracted from the sorted cells. TCRbeta CDR3 regions were sequenced using the immunoSEQ Assay. TCRdb mirrors the immuneACCESS table, restricted to in-frame sequences. Some clones are absent from its copies; in checked studies, under half trace to an unresolved V gene, and the reason for the others is unknown. A total of 42,000 or so clones appear in this sample, roughly 80% of them only once. The ten largest account for 15% of the sample.

This receptor was taken from an adult with an advanced solid tumor such as melanoma, head and neck, liver or kidney cancer. The rearranged chain carries TRBV5-5 and TRBJ1-1, with the D gene too uncertain to name. The source was CD4+ or CD8+ T cells sorted from blood, collected in a trial of the OX40 agonist ivuxolimab. The CDR3 sequence is CASSFPAGMNTEAFF. The nucleotide sequence reads as follows: TGTGCCAGCAGCTTCCCAGCCGGGATGAACACTGAAGCTTTCTTT.